The rows below give T cell receptor beta chains drawn from one sample of a study of vaccination effects on CD4 cells after COVID-19. The method was immunoSEQ multiplex PCR; TCRdb's version includes in-frame clones alone and lacks a portion of them. Among around 46,000 clones listed, about 70% were seen once. Their recognized antigens are unknown. The sequencing here drew on CD4+ T cells from PBMCs cultured with HCoV-OC43 spike peptides, taken after COVID-19 vaccination. These receptors were taken from a human donor who received a COVID-19 vaccine. Both conserved end residues are trimmed from each CDR3. The order of the fields is J gene, V gene, D gene, CDR3 protein. A D gene is named only where the DNA matches it firmly.

>TRBJ1-3|TRBV6-2/TRBV6-3|NA
ASSVAGASGNTIY
>TRBJ1-1|TRBV20-1|NA
SARGNTEAF
>TRBJ2-3|TRBV6-4|TRBD1
ASSGGQGATDTQY
>TRBJ2-3|TRBV18|TRBD1
ASSLGTADTQY
>TRBJ1-5|TRBV12-3/TRBV12-4|NA
ASSLVGQPQH
>TRBJ1-1|TRBV6-5|NA
ASSYTGYSTEAF
>TRBJ2-5|TRBV4-1|NA
ASSQSGVTQY
>TRBJ2-3|TRBV4-1|TRBD1
ASSQDLGFRDRVSTDTQY
>TRBJ1-3|TRBV4-1|NA
ASSREPGSPSGNTIY
>TRBJ2-7|TRBV27|TRBD2
ASSPLGLAGGGDRQY
>TRBJ2-5|TRBV27|TRBD1
ASSSRGRETQY